These 15 T cell receptor beta chains were all obtained from the same sample, sequenced in a study of Graves' ophthalmopathy and Graves' hyperthyroidism (dated by TCRdb to 2016 to 2019). The sample was run on an Illumina HiSeq 2000. For repertoire sequencing, the TCR beta CDR3 regions were amplified from RNA transcripts. HTBI primers and the Qiagen OneStep RT-PCR kit were used in a first-round RT-PCR, which was followed by a second-round multiplex PCR, size selection and purification. TCRdb cleaned the public reads at Q25 with fastp, built clones with MiXCR and kept in-frame beta chains. For every CDR3 protein sequence, its rows merge into one entry that carries the most common genes and DNA. The sample table records under 350,000 distinct CDR3 sequences; 15% to 20% of these occur just once. The ten largest clonotypes hold over 9% of the sample. The specimen sequenced was peripheral blood. The receptor set was obtained from an adult man with Graves' ophthalmopathy.

This clonotype was seen many times. The rearrangement links TRBV5-4 to TRBJ2-3; D unclear. Germline V gene sequence: CDR1 SGHNT, CDR2 YYREEE (reference sequence). The CDR3 sequence is 12 residues long. The germline V and J ends were trimmed by 4 bases and 6 bases, with 9 bases remaining between them. Here the CDR3 DNA reads TGTGCCAGCAGCCGGATTGGGGATACGCAGTATTTT. Encoded protein: CASSRIGDTQYF.

This clonotype occurred many times. The chain links TRBV10-1 to TRBJ2-2; no definite D call. CDR1 and CDR2 from the germline V gene are WNHNN and SYGVQD (reference sequence). Trimming took 7 bases from V and 2 from J, leaving 8 bases between them. This CDR3 region has 13 residues. The DNA for the CDR3 is TGCGCCAGCAACCTCGGCAACACCGGGGAGCTGTTTTTT. It codes for CASNLGNTGELFF.

This clonotype has a count of ten or more. V gene TRBV7-9 combines with J gene TRBJ1-6; TRBD1 is a possible D gene (5 bases). Germline loops: CDR1 SEHNR, CDR2 FQNEAQ (reference sequence). CDR3 length: 17 residues. The germline V and J ends were trimmed by 0 bases and 7 bases, with 16 bases remaining between them. The chain's CDR3 is CASSLALGARGNSPLHF. CDR3 nucleotide sequence: TGTGCCAGCAGCTTAGCGCTTGGGGCCCGGGGGAATTCACCCCTCCACTTT.

Ten or more counts support this clonotype. J is TRBJ1-5 and V is TRBV20-1; 7 nucleotides agree with TRBD1. The CDR3 runs to 15 residues. The V segment lost 2 bases and the J segment 4 bases; nucleotides outside the gene matches: 8. Per germline, CDR1 DFQATT and CDR2 SNEGSKA (reference sequence). CDR3 loop: CSARLAGTVNQPQHF. The CDR3 DNA sequence: TGCAGTGCTAGATTGGCCGGGACAGTTAATCAGCCCCAGCATTTT.

The V and J genes are TRBV28 and TRBJ2-7; D is uncertain. The germline gives CDR1 MDHEN, CDR2 SYDVKM. The CDR3 runs 14 residues. V lost 6 bases to trimming and J lost 0 bases, with 12 bases between them. CDR3: CASRSTGPSYEQYF. CDR3 nucleotides: TGTGCCAGCAGATCCACCGGGCCCTCCTACGAGCAGTACTTC.

This clonotype was detected ten times or more. One end of the junction is discordant with germline, which a read error may explain. V is TRBV6-2 or TRBV6-3 and J is TRBJ2-2, with TRBD1 matching over 8 bases. CDR3 length: 18 residues. Germline values: CDR1 MNHEY, CDR2 SVGEGT. The CDR3 spells CASSYSMRTGLGTGERFF. CDR3 sequence (DNA): TGTGCCAGCAGTTACTCGATGCGGACAGGGTTGGGCACCGGGGAGCGGTTTTTT.

This chain joins TRBV5-1 and TRBJ1-3; unclear D gene. CDR1 and CDR2 (germline): SGHRS, YFSETQ. CDR3 length equals 14 residues. Trimming shortened V by 4 bases and J by 0 bases, and 8 bases separated the two germline ends. CDR3 coding DNA: TGCGCCAGCAGCAAGGAGCACTCTGGAAACACCATATATTTT. Translating gives CASSKEHSGNTIYF.

In this sample, this clonotype turned up many times. In nucleotides, the CDR3 is TGTGCCAGCACCAGAATCCAGGGAGAGACCCAGTACTTC. Translated: CASTRIQGETQYF. The rearrangement uses TRBV6-1 and TRBJ2-5, with a possible D match to TRBD1 (5 bases). The V end was cut by 7 bases, the J end by 4 bases, with 13 bases between. CDR3 length: 13 amino acids. Germline V gene lookup returns CDR1 MNHNS and CDR2 SASEGT.

On this clonotype: This may be a read error: a much more frequent sequence differs by one nucleotide. As the CDR3 is not closed by the conserved phenylalanine or tryptophan, this likely results from a read error. J is TRBJ2-5 and V is TRBV28; 7 nucleotides line up with TRBD1. V was pared by 5 bases and J by 4 bases, with 4 bases of the junction left unmatched. CDR3 size: 13 residues. Germline CDR1 and CDR2: MDHEN and SYDVKM. CDR3 in amino acids: CASSKAGGETQYL. CDR3 DNA sequence: TGTGCCAGCAGTAAGGCAGGGGGAGAGACCCAGTACCTC.

The chain is built from TRBV6-1 and TRBJ2-7; D uncertain. The V end was cut by 6 bases, the J end by 2 bases, with 11 bases between. The CDR3 is 13 residues long. Germline CDR1 reads MNHNS; CDR2 reads SASEGT. The CDR3 bases are TGTGCCAGCAGGGCCTCTCCGACCTACGAGCAGTACTTC. It encodes CASRASPTYEQYF.

This clonotype has ten or more counts. The V and J genes are TRBV12-3 or TRBV12-4 and TRBJ2-2; D not certain. V lost 3 bases and J 2 bases, leaving 10 bases between the germline ends. The CDR3 sequence is 15 residues long. The CDR3 DNA reads as TGTGCCAGCAGTTTCGCCGGCGGCAACACCGGGGAGCTGTTTTTT. Its protein is CASSFAGGNTGELFF.

CDR3 DNA sequence: TGTGCCAGCAGCTTGCGGCTATGGACAGATTCCTACGAGCAGTACTTC. Its translation is CASSLRLWTDSYEQYF. The chain combines TRBV5-5 with TRBJ2-7, with TRBD1 as a possible D gene (6 bases). Trimming shortened V by 1 base and J by 1 base, and 15 bases separated the two germline ends. Per germline, CDR1 SGHKS and CDR2 YYEKEE (reference sequence). CDR3 length: 16 amino acids.

This clonotype came up a few times. V is TRBV6-5 and J is TRBJ2-7; possible D gene TRBD2, 6 bases. CDR3 size: 14 residues. V was shortened by 2 bases and J by 4 bases, with 12 bases between the two germline ends. The germline V gene encodes CDR1 MNHEY and CDR2 SVGAGI. This CDR3 reads CASSYMAGRYEQYF. DNA for the CDR3: TGTGCCAGCAGTTACATGGCGGGACGATACGAGCAGTACTTC.

A few counts support this clonotype. V is TRBV29-1 and J is TRBJ2-5, with unresolved D. The V end lost 4 bases, the J end lost 1 base, and 7 bases lay between the germline ends. CDR3 length: 12 amino acids. Germline assignment: CDR1 SQVTM and CDR2 ANQGSEA. CDR3 in DNA: TGCAGCGTTGGGAAGCCCCAAGAGACCCAGTACTTC. Translated: CSVGKPQETQYF.

Notes on this clonotype: This may be a read error: a much more frequent sequence differs by one nucleotide. This sequence joins TRBV5-5 and TRBJ2-2, with 7 bases identical to TRBD2. The CDR3 is made up of 14 amino acids. The V and J ends lost 4 bases and 9 bases, in that order; junction bases with no gene match: 9. Per the germline V gene, CDR1 is SGHKS and CDR2 is YYEKEE (reference sequence). CDR3 DNA sequence: TGTGCCAGCAGCAGGACTAGTATGGCCTGGGAGCTGTTTTTT. It specifies CASSRTSMAWELFF.